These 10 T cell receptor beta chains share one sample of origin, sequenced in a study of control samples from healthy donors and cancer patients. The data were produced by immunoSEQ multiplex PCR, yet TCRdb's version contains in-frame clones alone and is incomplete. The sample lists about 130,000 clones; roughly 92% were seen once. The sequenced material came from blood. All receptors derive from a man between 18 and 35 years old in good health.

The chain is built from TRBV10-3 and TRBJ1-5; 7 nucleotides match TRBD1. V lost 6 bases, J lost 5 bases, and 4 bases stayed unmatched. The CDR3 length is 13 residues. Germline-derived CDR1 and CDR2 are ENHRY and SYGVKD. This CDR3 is CAIRDRADQPQHF. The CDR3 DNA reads TGTGCCATCAGAGACAGGGCCGATCAGCCCCAGCATTTT.

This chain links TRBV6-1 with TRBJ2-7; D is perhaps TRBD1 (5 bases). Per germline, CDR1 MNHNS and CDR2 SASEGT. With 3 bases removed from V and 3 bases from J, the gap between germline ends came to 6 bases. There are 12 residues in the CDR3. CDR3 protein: CASSEDNYEQYF. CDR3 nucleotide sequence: TGTGCCAGCAGTGAGGACAACTACGAGCAGTACTTC.

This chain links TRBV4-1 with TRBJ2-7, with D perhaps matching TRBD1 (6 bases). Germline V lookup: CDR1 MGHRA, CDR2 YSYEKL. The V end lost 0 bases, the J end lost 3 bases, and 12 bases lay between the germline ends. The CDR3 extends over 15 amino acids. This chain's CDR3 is CASSQDTQGNYEQYF. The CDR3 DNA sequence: TGCGCCAGCAGCCAAGACACGCAGGGGAACTACGAGCAGTACTTC.

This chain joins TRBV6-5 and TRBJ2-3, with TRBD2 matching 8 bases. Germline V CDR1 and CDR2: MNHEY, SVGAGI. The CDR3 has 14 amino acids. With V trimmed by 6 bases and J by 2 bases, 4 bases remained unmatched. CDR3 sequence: CASRKRGFTDTQYF. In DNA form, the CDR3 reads TGTGCCAGCAGAAAGCGGGGGTTCACAGATACGCAGTATTTT.

CDR3 DNA: TGCAGCGTTTCCGGGACAGGGGGGTACGAGCAGTACTTC. Its protein product is CSVSGTGGYEQYF. This chain uses TRBV29-1 with TRBJ2-7; 11 bases agree with TRBD1. CDR3 length equals 13 residues. Germline V lookup: CDR1 SQVTM, CDR2 ANQGSEA. The junction had 4 bases not matched to a gene; V was cut back by 5 bases and J by 4 bases.

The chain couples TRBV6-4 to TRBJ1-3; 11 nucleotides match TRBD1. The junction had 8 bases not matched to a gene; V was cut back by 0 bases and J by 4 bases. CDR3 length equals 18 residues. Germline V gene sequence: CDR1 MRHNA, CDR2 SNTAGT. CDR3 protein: CASSDSPRTGGSGNTIYF. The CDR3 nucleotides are TGTGCCAGCAGTGACTCCCCAAGGACAGGGGGCTCAGGAAACACCATATATTTT.

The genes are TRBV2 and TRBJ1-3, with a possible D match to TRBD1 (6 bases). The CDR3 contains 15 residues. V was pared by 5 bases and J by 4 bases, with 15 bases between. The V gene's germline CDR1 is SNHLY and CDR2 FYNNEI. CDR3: CASSKQTGLGNTIYF. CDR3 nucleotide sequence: TGTGCCAGCAGTAAGCAAACAGGGTTAGGAAACACCATATATTTT.

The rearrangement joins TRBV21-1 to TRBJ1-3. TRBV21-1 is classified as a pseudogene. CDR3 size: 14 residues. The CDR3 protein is CATKPELSRYTIYF. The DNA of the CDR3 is TGTGCCACCAAGCCGGAGTTGTCGAGGTACACCATATATTTT.

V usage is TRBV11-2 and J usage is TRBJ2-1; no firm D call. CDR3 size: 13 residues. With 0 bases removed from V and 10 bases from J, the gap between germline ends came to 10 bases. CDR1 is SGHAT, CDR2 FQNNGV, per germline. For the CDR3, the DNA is TGTGCCAGCAGCTTAGATTTTCTAGTCGAGCAGTTCTTC. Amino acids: CASSLDFLVEQFF.

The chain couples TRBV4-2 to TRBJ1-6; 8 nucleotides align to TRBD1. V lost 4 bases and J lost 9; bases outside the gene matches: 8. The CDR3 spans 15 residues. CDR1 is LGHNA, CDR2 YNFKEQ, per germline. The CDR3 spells CASSPPDRVGSPLHF. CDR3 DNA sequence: TGTGCCAGCAGCCCACCGGACAGGGTGGGTTCACCCCTCCACTTT.